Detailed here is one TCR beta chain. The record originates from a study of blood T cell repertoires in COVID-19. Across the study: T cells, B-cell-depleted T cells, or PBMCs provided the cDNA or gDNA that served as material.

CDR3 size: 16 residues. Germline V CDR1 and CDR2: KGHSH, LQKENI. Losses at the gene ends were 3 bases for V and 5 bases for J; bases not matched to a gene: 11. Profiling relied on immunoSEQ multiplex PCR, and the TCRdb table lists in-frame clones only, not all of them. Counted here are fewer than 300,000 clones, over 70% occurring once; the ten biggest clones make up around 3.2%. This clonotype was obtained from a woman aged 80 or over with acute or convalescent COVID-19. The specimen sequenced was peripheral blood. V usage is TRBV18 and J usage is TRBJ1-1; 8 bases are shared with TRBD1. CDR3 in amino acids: CASSPYRGSLSTEAFF. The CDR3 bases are TGTGCCAGCTCACCTTACAGGGGGTCGCTGTCGACTGAAGCTTTCTTT.